The sequence of this T cell receptor beta chain was determined in a study of Ad26.COV2.S vaccination and SARS-CoV-2 variants (dated by TCRdb to about 2021). For the study in its entirety: Donors in the vaccine arm were drawn from COV1001, a phase I-IIa trial of Ad26.COV2.S in healthy adults that was multicentre, randomized, double-blind and placebo-controlled. Ad26.COV2.S was administered intramuscularly at a dose of 5x10^10 or 1x10^11 viral particles, either as one shot or as two shots given 56 days apart. Investigators remained blinded to trial group allocation during experiments and outcome assessment. A total of around 32 samples were included in the TCR-sequenced set, comprising roughly 19 Ad26.COV2.S vaccine recipients, 5 placebo recipients and 8 SARS-CoV-2 convalescent individuals. Participants in the trial were split at random into five groups of five each, receiving low-dose or high-dose Ad26.COV2.S once or twice, or else placebo on both occasions. The specificity and breadth of SARS-CoV-2-reactive T cell receptors after Ad26.COV2.S vaccination were assessed by TCRbeta repertoire sequencing. What the authors observed across the whole study: Comparable non-spike TCR breadth was observed between vaccine and placebo recipients, consistent with only spike being contained in the vaccine. The authors noted that total T cell responses may have been underestimated by the TCR breadth and depth analyses. Higher spike-specific TCR breadth was observed in Ad26.COV2.S recipients than in placebo recipients (P = 0.0014). Substantial breadth of spike-specific CD8+ and CD4+ T cell responses was reported after vaccination. The study was not powered for comparison of responses between vaccine doses or regimens.

The immunoSEQ Assay was used to sequence TCRbeta CDR3 regions. After extraction, genomic DNA underwent amplification by bias-controlled multiplex PCR, followed by high-throughput sequencing. On the authors' methods: To quantify the absolute abundance of every unique TCRbeta CDR3 region, sequences were collapsed and filtered. T cell fraction was estimated by normalization of TCRbeta template counts to usable DNA, with usable DNA being measured through amplification of reference genes present in all nucleated cells. Repertoire TCRs were annotated as SARS-CoV-2-specific when V gene, CDR3 amino acid sequence and J gene were exactly matched to a known reactive TCR set. The reference SARS-CoV-2 TCR set was derived from MIRA and filtered for enrichment in COVID-19-positive ImmuneCODE repertoires, a step that removed public or cross-reactive TCRs. Drawing on the MIRA antigens, annotated TCRs were analysed further at the level of specific ORF or position within ORF. Depth was the summed frequency of annotated unique rearrangements, while breadth was defined as annotated unique rearrangements over total unique productive rearrangements. Group comparisons of TCR breadth used two-sided Wilcoxon rank-sum tests. The immuneACCESS repertoire file appears here via TCRdb, limited to in-frame rearrangements. These files lack a portion of the clones; in checked studies, under half of the deficit traces to unresolved V genes, and the cause of the others is not known. That table is the source of V, J and clone size, and D and trimming were worked out from the DNA. Here the sample has approximately 300,000 clones; 85% to 90% occur a single time. The ten largest clones capture roughly 2.1% of the sample.

In the paper's terms, the treatment or condition label means: around 19 received Ad26.COV2.S at low or high dose, single or two shots; several received placebo; per-sample allocation not given. Repertoires of vaccine and placebo recipients were sequenced from samples collected on day 63 after the first injection. Cohort 1b enrolled about two dozen adults aged 18-55 years at a single site in Boston, USA, between 29 July and 7 August 2020. Ad26.COV2.S was a replication-incompetent adenovirus type 26 vector expressing a prefusion-stabilized SARS-CoV-2 spike protein from the original Wuhan strain. The CDR3 starts with the cysteine, ends with the phenylalanine, and has 16 residues. Kept here is only the CDR3 DNA, which spans 48 bases and is read in frame from base 1. With respect to this clone: Which antigen it targets is not known. Base qualities are not recorded, but no much larger clone differs from it by a single base.

The receptor's source is a person aged 18 to 59 who received the Ad26.COV2.S COVID-19 vaccine or a placebo. The chain employs TRBV21-1 and TRBJ2-3; the table names TRBD1, a call not compared with the DNA. TRBV21-1 is reported as a pseudogene. Source: peripheral blood, taken in a trial of Ad26.COV2.S vaccine versus placebo. The CDR3 region has the sequence CASSTRQGAKTDTQYF. The DNA sequence is as follows: TGTGCCAGCAGCACCCGACAGGGGGCGAAAACAGATACGCAGTATTTT.